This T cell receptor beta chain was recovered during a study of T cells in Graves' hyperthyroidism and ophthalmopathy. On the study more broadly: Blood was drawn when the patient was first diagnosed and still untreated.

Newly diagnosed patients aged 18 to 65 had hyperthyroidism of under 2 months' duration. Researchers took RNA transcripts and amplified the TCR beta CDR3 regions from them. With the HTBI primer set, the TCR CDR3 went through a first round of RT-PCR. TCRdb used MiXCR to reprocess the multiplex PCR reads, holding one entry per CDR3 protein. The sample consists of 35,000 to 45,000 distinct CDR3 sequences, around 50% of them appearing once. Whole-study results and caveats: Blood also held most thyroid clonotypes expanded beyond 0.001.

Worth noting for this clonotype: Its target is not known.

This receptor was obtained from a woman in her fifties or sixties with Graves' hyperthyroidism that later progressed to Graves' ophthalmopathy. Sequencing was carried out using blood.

CDR3 amino acids: CSASDTGELFF. CDR3 nucleotide sequence: TGCAGTGCTAGTGACACCGGGGAGCTGTTTTTT. This chain uses TRBV20-1 with TRBJ2-2; D gene unclear. Trimming shortened V by 3 bases and J by 3 bases, and 2 bases separated the two germline ends. Per the germline V gene, CDR1 is DFQATT and CDR2 is SNEGSKA (reference sequence). The CDR3 extends over 11 amino acids.